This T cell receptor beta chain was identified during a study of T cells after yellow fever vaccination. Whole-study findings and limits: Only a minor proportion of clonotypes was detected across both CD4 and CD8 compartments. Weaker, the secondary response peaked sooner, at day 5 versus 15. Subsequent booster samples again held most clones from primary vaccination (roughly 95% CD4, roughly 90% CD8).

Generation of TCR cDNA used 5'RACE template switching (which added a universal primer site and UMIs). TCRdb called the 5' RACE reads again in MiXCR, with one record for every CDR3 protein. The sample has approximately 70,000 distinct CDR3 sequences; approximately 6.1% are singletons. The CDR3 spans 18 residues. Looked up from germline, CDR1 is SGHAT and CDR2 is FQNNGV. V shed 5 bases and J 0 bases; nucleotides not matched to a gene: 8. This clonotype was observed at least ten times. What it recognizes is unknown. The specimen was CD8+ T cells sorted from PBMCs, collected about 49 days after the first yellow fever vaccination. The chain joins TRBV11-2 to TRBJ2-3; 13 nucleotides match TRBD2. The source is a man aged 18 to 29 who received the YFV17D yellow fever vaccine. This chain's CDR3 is CASSPGTSGETSTDTQYF. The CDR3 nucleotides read TGTGCCAGCAGCCCTGGGACTAGCGGGGAGACTAGCACAGATACGCAGTATTTT.